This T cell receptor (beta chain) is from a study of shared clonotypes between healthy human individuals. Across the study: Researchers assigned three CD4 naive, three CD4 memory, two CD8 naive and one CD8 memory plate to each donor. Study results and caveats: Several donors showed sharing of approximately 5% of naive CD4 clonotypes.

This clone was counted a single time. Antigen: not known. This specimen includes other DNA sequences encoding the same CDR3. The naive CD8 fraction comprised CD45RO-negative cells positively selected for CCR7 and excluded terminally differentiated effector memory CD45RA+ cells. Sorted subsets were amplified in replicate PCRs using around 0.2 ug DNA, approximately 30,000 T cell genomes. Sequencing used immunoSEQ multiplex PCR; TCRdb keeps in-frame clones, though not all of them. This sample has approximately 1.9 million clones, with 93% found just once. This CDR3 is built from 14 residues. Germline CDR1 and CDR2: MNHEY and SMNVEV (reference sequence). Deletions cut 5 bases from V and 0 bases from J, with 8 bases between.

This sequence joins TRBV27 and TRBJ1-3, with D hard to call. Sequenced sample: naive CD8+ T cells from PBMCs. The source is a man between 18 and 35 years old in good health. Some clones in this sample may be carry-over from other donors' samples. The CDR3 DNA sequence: TGTGCCAGCAGTCGCGGTGTCTCTGGAAACACCATATATTTT. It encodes CASSRGVSGNTIYF.